This T cell receptor beta chain derives from a study of blood T cell repertoires in COVID-19. Libraries were prepared by immunoSEQ multiplex PCR; TCRdb keeps only in-frame clonotypes and omits some of them. The sample records 150,000 to 170,000 clones, roughly 83% being singletons. Germline lookup yields CDR1 MNHEY and CDR2 SVGAGI. The ends were cut back, 6 bases at V and 4 bases at J, with 13 bases in the middle. The CDR3 sequence is 15 residues long. This sequence joins TRBV6-5 and TRBJ1-6; no clear D. The sequenced material came from peripheral blood. This receptor was identified in a woman aged 55-69 years with COVID-19, enrolled during active disease. In DNA, the CDR3 is TGTGCCAGCAGCCCACCTGAGGTATATAATTCACCCCTCCACTTT. It translates to CASSPPEVYNSPLHF.